This is a list of T cell receptor beta chains from one sample in a study of graft-versus-host responses after intestinal transplantation. Their recognized antigens are unknown. Libraries were prepared by immunoSEQ multiplex PCR; TCRdb keeps only in-frame clonotypes and omits some of them. The sample records tens of thousands of clones, approximately 91% being singletons. Sequenced here: unstimulated CD4+ T cells sorted from spleen or lymph node cells, sampled before intestinal transplant. All receptors come from a human donor who received an intestinal transplant. CDR3s include the opening cysteine and the closing phenylalanine or tryptophan. The order of the fields is V gene, clone size, D gene, J gene, CDR3 DNA, CDR3 protein. A D gene is named only where the DNA matches it firmly. Size is omitted from some rows. Given values are once, few, many or a class for expanded clones.

TRBV10-3	.	.	TRBJ1-5	TGTGCCACCTCACGGGCGTTAGGGGGCAATCAGCCCCAGCATTTT	CATSRALGGNQPQHF
TRBV28	.	.	TRBJ1-4	TGTGCCAGCAGTTCCTTCCTTAATGAAAAACTGCTTTTT	CASSSFLNEKLLF
TRBV6-1	.	TRBD2	TRBJ2-5	TGTGCCAGCAGTCCCTCGGGGGGGGCAGGTGAGACCCAGTACTTC	CASSPSGGAGETQYF
TRBV4-2	.	TRBD1	TRBJ1-1	TGTGCCAGCAGCCGCGACCGACAGGGGACATCGGAGAACACTGAAGCTTTCTTT	CASSRDRQGTSENTEAFF
TRBV11-2	.	.	TRBJ2-2	TGTGCCAGCAGCCCAACAGGGATTATAGGCGGGGAGCTGTTTTTT	CASSPTGIIGGELFF
TRBV7-9	.	TRBD1	TRBJ2-5	TGTGCCAGCAGCTTAGGCACAGGGGATATTAGAGAGACCCAGTACTTC	CASSLGTGDIRETQYF
TRBV13	few	.	TRBJ1-4	TGTGCCAGCAGCTTAAAAAGGCCTATTGGGGGGGGAGAAAAACTGTTTTTT	CASSLKRPIGGGEKLFF
TRBV5-5	.	.	TRBJ1-5	TGTGCCAGCAGCTTTGGGGGCTTGGTTTCGGAGCCCCAGCATTTT	CASSFGGLVSEPQHF
TRBV10-3	.	.	TRBJ1-1	TGTGCCATCAGTGAGGTGCCGAGTACTGAAGCTTTCTTT	CAISEVPSTEAFF
TRBV5-5	.	TRBD1	TRBJ2-6	TGTGCCAGCAGCTTGGTTTGGGACAGGGCCGGGGCCAACGTCCTGACTTTC	CASSLVWDRAGANVLTF
TRBV5-1	.	.	TRBJ2-1	TGCGCCAGCAGCTTGGGCCCGGAGTACAATGAGCAGTTCTTC	CASSLGPEYNEQFF
TRBV6-1	.	.	TRBJ1-1	TGTGCCAGCGGACAGTCAGTTTTTTTCGATACTGAAGCTTTCTTT	CASGQSVFFDTEAFF
TRBV27	.	.	TRBJ2-3	TGTGCCAGCAGAGCCCGACAGGCCGTGACGGATACGCAGTATTTT	CASRARQAVTDTQYF
TRBV25-1	.	TRBD2	TRBJ2-1	TGTGCCAGCGACCCTGGGGCGGCGGGAGGGCTGGATGAGCAGTTCTTC	CASDPGAAGGLDEQFF
TRBV27	.	.	TRBJ2-1	TGTGCCAGTTCGAACAGCTACAATGAGCAGTTCTTC	CASSNSYNEQFF
TRBV28	.	TRBD1	TRBJ2-7	TGTGCCAGCAGAGACAGGGTCCCCTGGGAGCAGTACTTC	CASRDRVPWEQYF
TRBV19	once	.	TRBJ1-2	TGTGCCAGTAGTATGCGGGGCTATGGCTACACCTTC	CASSMRGYGYTF
TRBV6-5	.	.	TRBJ1-6	TGTGCCAGCAGTTACTCGGCAGCCCAGGGTTCACCCCTCCACTTT	CASSYSAAQGSPLHF
TRBV28	.	.	TRBJ2-7	TGTGCCAGCAGTCCATGGACGGGAAGGGTCTCCTACGAGCAGTACTTC	CASSPWTGRVSYEQYF
TRBV7-8	.	TRBD1	TRBJ2-7	TGTGCCAGCAGCGCGAGGGGGCGGTACGAGCAGTACTTC	CASSARGRYEQYF
TRBV5-6	.	.	TRBJ2-7	TGTGCCAGCAGCTTGTACAGGCGAGGCTACGAGCAGTACTTC	CASSLYRRGYEQYF
TRBV11-2	.	.	TRBJ1-2	TGTGCCAGCAGCCTGGGTCAGGCTAACTATGGCTACACCTTC	CASSLGQANYGYTF
TRBV5-4	.	.	TRBJ2-5	TGTGCCAGCAGCTTGGGGGGAGCAGGACGAGAGACCCAGTACTTC	CASSLGGAGRETQYF
TRBV30	.	.	TRBJ1-5	TGTGCCTGGGGACAGTCAAATCAGCCCCAGCATTTT	CAWGQSNQPQHF
TRBV11-2	.	TRBD1	TRBJ2-7	TGTGCCAGCAGCTTAGGACAGGGAGTCTACGAGCAGTACTTC	CASSLGQGVYEQYF
TRBV5-6	.	.	TRBJ1-5	TGTGCCAGCAGCTTGGCCTCTGTGAATCAGCCCCAGCATTTT	CASSLASVNQPQHF
TRBV2	once	.	TRBJ1-4	TGTGCCAGCAGGCTTCTTACCACAGGTGGCGAAAAACTGTTTTTT	CASRLLTTGGEKLFF
TRBV15	.	.	TRBJ2-3	TGTGCCACCAGCCGGCATGGGGGGGCTACCCGCCCAGGGGATACGCAGTATTTT	CATSRHGGATRPGDTQYF
TRBV5-1	few	.	TRBJ1-4	TGCGCCAGCAGCCTCTTTGCAACTAATGAAAAACTGTTTTTT	CASSLFATNEKLFF
TRBV5-1	.	TRBD2	TRBJ2-2	TGCGCCAGCAGCGGCGGGGGGGCGGCCGGGGAGCTGTTTTTT	CASSGGGAAGELFF
TRBV19	.	.	TRBJ1-4	TGTGCCAGTAGTATCGGACAGTCAACTAATGAAAAACTGTTTTTT	CASSIGQSTNEKLFF